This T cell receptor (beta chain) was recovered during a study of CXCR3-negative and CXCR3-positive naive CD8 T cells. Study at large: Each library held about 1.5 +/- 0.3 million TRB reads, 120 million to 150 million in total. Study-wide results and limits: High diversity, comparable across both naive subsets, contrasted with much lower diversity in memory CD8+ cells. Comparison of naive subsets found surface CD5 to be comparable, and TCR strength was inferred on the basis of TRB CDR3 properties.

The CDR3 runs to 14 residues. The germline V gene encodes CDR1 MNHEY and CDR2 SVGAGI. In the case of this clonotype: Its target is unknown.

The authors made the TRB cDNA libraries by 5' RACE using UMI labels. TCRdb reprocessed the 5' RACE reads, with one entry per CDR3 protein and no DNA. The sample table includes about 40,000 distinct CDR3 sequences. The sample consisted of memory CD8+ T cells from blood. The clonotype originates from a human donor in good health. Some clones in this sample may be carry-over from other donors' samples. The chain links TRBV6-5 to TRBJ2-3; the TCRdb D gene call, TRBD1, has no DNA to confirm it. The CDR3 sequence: CASNLRGGADTQYF.